A single sample is the source of the 18 T cell receptor beta chains below, sequenced in a study of T cells after yellow fever vaccination. TCRdb fed the 5' RACE reads into MiXCR, producing one record per CDR3 protein. The sample contains a few hundred thousand distinct CDR3 sequences, approximately 4% of which appear only once. Sequencing used PBMCs, obtained 5 days after the yellow fever booster vaccination. The receptors originated from a man aged 18 to 30 who received the YFV17D yellow fever vaccine.

This clonotype was seen more than once but under ten times. The CDR3 region is CASSSNSDRVSSPLHF. CDR3 coding DNA: TGTGCCAGCAGCTCTAACTCGGACAGGGTGTCTTCACCCCTCCACTTT. V usage is TRBV7-2 and J usage is TRBJ1-6; 8 nucleotides match TRBD1. This CDR3 spans 16 amino acids. The germline V gene encodes CDR1 SGHTA and CDR2 FQGNSA. The junction had 11 bases not matched to a gene; V was cut back by 4 bases and J by 9 bases.

This clonotype was counted many times. The chain carries TRBV6-5 and TRBJ2-3; possibly TRBD1 for D (6 bases). V was shortened by 5 bases and J by 3 bases, with 15 bases between the two germline ends. The CDR3 has 15 residues. In germline, CDR1 is MNHEY, CDR2 SVGAGI. The CDR3 here is CASSRTGLITDTQYF. CDR3 bases: TGTGCCAGCAGTCGAACAGGGTTGATTACAGATACGCAGTATTTT.

This clonotype has at least ten counts. The chain links TRBV6-5 to TRBJ1-2; no clear D gene. The length of the CDR3 is 11 residues. V lost 6 bases and J 8 bases, leaving 10 bases between the germline ends. Germline CDR1 is MNHEY and CDR2 is SVGAGI. The CDR3 reads CASRDTYGYTF. For the CDR3, the DNA is TGTGCCAGCAGGGATACATACGGCTACACCTTC.

This sequence joins TRBV6-5 and TRBJ1-4; 8 positions agree with TRBD1. Germline V gene data show CDR1 as MNHEY and CDR2 as SVGAGI. The CDR3 is made up of 14 amino acids. Trimming cost V 5 bases and J 7 bases; bases outside gene matches: 6. For the CDR3, the DNA is TGTGCCAGCAGTCCAGGGGGCGCGGTTGAAAAACTGTTTTTT. Its translation: CASSPGGAVEKLFF.

This clonotype was observed at least ten times. The genes are TRBV6-5 and TRBJ2-2; D may be TRBD1 (6 bases). The V end lost 0 bases, the J end lost 3 bases, and 8 bases lay between the germline ends. Per the germline V gene, CDR1 is MNHEY and CDR2 is SVGAGI. This CDR3 spans 15 amino acids. This chain's CDR3 is CASSYSTGDTGELFF. Here the CDR3 DNA reads TGTGCCAGCAGTTACTCGACAGGAGACACCGGGGAGCTGTTTTTT.

The gene calls are TRBV5-1 and TRBJ2-3; TRBD1 matches 8 bases. Per germline, CDR1 SGHRS and CDR2 YFSETQ. The CDR3 spans 14 residues. V shed 9 bases, J shed 2 bases, and the junction held 8 bases outside the gene matches. This chain's CDR3 is CATSGQGDTDTQYF. The DNA of the CDR3 is TGCGCCACCTCCGGACAGGGAGACACAGATACGCAGTATTTT.

The V gene is TRBV7-2, the J gene TRBJ2-5, with D possibly called TRBD1 or TRBD2 (5 bases each). This CDR3 is 13 amino acids long. Trimming pared 5 bases from V and 3 bases from J, leaving 10 bases between. Looked up from germline, CDR1 is SGHTA and CDR2 is FQGNSA. The CDR3 protein is CASSIGTEETQYF. In nucleotides, the CDR3 is TGTGCCAGCAGCATTGGGACGGAAGAGACCCAGTACTTC.

This clonotype was picked up a small number of times. This rearrangement joins TRBV30 to TRBJ2-1; no reliable D call. This CDR3 spans 11 amino acids. V was pared by 2 bases and J by 4 bases, with 3 bases between. The germline V gene has CDR1 GTSNPN and CDR2 SVGIG (reference sequence). DNA for the CDR3: TGTGCCTGGAGTTGGTACAATGAGCAGTTCTTC. Translation: CAWSWYNEQFF.

This clonotype was recorded at least ten times. The gene calls are TRBV4-1 and TRBJ1-2; D not certain. Trimming stripped 1 base from V and 0 bases from J, with 9 bases between. Germline CDR1 MGHRA, CDR2 YSYEKL. This CDR3 contains 15 residues. DNA of the CDR3: TGCGCCAGCAGCCAAGGACGCGTAGCTAACTATGGCTACACCTTC. Encoded protein: CASSQGRVANYGYTF.

This rearrangement joins TRBV7-9 to TRBJ2-7; 7 nucleotides agree with TRBD2. The CDR3 loop spans 15 amino acids. V lost 4 bases, J lost 4 bases, and 10 bases stayed unmatched. CDR1 SEHNR and CDR2 FQNEAQ come from the germline V gene (reference sequence). CDR3: CASSSGGQLTYEQYF. The DNA of the CDR3 is TGTGCCAGCAGCTCGGGGGGTCAATTGACATACGAGCAGTACTTC.

The V gene is TRBV28, the J gene TRBJ1-6; D uncertain. Deletions cut 1 base from V and 10 bases from J, with 5 bases between. This CDR3 has 12 amino acids. Germline CDR1 is MDHEN and CDR2 is SYDVKM. This chain's CDR3 is CASSLLTSPLHF. For the CDR3, the DNA is TGTGCCAGCAGTTTATTGACGTCACCCCTCCACTTT.

This clonotype appeared a few times. The genes are TRBV5-6 and TRBJ1-1; 7 bases line up with TRBD1. V was clipped by 5 bases and J by 5 bases; unmatched bases: 6. The germline V gene has CDR1 SGHDT and CDR2 YYEEEE. This CDR3 contains 13 residues. CDR3 DNA sequence: TGTGCCAGCAGGCCTACAGGGGTGACTGAAGCTTTCTTT. This encodes CASRPTGVTEAFF.

Only a few counts were recorded for this clonotype. The V gene is TRBV6-5, the J gene TRBJ2-5, with D perhaps matching TRBD1 (6 bases). This CDR3 has 14 amino acids. Trimming took 3 bases from V and 5 from J, leaving 13 bases between them. Germline V gene data show CDR1 as MNHEY and CDR2 as SVGAGI. Here the CDR3 DNA reads TGTGCCAGCAGTTATCAGGGGCGTAAGGAGACCCAGTACTTC. Translated: CASSYQGRKETQYF.

In this sample, this clonotype turned up a few times. This rearrangement joins TRBV7-9 to TRBJ2-4, with 9 bases lining up with TRBD1. This CDR3 has 14 residues. Germline CDR1 reads SEHNR; CDR2 reads FQNEAQ (reference sequence). Unmatched junction bases numbered 9, after V lost 6 bases and J lost 9 bases. For the CDR3, the DNA is TGTGCCAGCAGTCCGGGACAGGGATTAAGCATTCAGTACTTC. It yields the protein CASSPGQGLSIQYF.

This clonotype was seen a handful of times. The V call is TRBV12-3 or TRBV12-4, the J call TRBJ1-5; 8 bases are shared with TRBD1. The CDR3 runs to 16 residues. V dropped 3 bases and J dropped 4; count of bases not matched to a gene: 8. CDR3 nucleotides: TGTGCCAGCAGTTTGCAGGGGGCTATGGGAAATCAGCCCCAGCATTTT. This translates into CASSLQGAMGNQPQHF.

The chain has TRBV20-1 and TRBJ2-1; TRBD2 aligns across 7 bases. Germline V lookup: CDR1 DFQATT, CDR2 SNEGSKA (reference sequence). V lost 6 bases, J lost 0 bases, and 14 bases stayed unmatched. CDR3 length: 17 residues. The CDR3 DNA sequence: TGCAGTGCCCCGCTAGGCGGGGGAATAAGCTCCTACAATGAGCAGTTCTTC. Its translation: CSAPLGGGISSYNEQFF.

In this sample, this clonotype turned up many times. This rearrangement joins TRBV6-1 to TRBJ2-3, with D possibly being TRBD1 (5 bases). Germline values: CDR1 MNHNS, CDR2 SASEGT. The V and J ends lost 4 bases and 4 bases respectively, with 18 bases between them. The CDR3 has 16 amino acids. Here the CDR3 reads CASSGDWSRQSDTQYF. The DNA of the CDR3 is TGTGCCAGCAGTGGAGACTGGAGCCGACAGTCAGATACGCAGTATTTT.

This clonotype occurred a few times. The V gene is TRBV5-1, the J gene TRBJ2-1; either TRBD1 or TRBD2 may fit D (5 bases each). Deletions cut 4 bases from V and 6 bases from J, with 17 bases between. Per the germline V gene, CDR1 is SGHRS and CDR2 is YFSETQ. This CDR3 region has 15 residues. The CDR3 DNA is TGCGCCAGCAGCACCGGGACGGGATTTCCCAATGAGCAGTTCTTC. This codes for CASSTGTGFPNEQFF.